This T cell receptor beta chain was captured in a study of CD8 T cells in ankylosing spondylitis. This clonotype has a count of ten or more. By quantitative 5'-RACE with molecular barcodes, the TCR beta libraries were made. TCRdb re-called the 5' RACE reads with MiXCR, one entry per CDR3 protein. The sample carries about 300,000 distinct CDR3 sequences, approximately 10% recorded once. The CDR3 extends over 12 amino acids. In germline, CDR1 is DFQATT, CDR2 SNEGSKA (reference sequence). V dropped 3 bases and J dropped 3 bases, with 5 bases sitting between them. This sequence joins TRBV20-1 and TRBJ2-2; D is unclear. Sample: blood, either unsorted or a sorted T cell fraction (not recorded which). This TCR was sampled from a female donor with ankylosing spondylitis or in good health (not recorded which). In DNA, the CDR3 is TGCAGTGCTAGGAGTTACACCGGGGAGCTGTTTTTT. It translates to CSARSYTGELFF.